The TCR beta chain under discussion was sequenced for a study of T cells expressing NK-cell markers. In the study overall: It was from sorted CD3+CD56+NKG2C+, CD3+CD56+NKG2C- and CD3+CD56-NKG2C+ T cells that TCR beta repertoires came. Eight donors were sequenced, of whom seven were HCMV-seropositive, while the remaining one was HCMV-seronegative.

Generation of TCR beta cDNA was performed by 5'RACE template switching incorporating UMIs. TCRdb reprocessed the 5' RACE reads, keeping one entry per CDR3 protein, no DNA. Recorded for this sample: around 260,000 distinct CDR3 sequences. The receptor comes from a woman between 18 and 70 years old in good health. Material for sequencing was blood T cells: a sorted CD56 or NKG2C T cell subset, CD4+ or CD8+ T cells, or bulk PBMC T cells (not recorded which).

CDR3 sequence: CASSLNRALDEQYF. The rearrangement uses TRBV12-3 or TRBV12-4 and TRBJ2-7; TCRdb's D call, TRBD1, is unchecked because there is no DNA. The CDR3 contains 14 residues.